The 21 T cell receptor beta chains presented below share a single source sample, sequenced in a study of regulatory T cells in long-lasting Graves disease. Noted time point: newly diagnosed GD, antithyroid drugs for less than 3 months. There was RNA extracted from PBMCs, and the TCR library was made from it. Combining iRepertoire HTBI primers with Arm-PCR of CDR3 regions, the authors built TCR beta libraries. TCRdb reanalysed the multiplex PCR reads using MiXCR and keeps one entry per CDR3 protein. Of some 400,000 distinct CDR3 sequences in the sample, under 15% were seen once. The same data also contributed to another study, on T cells in Graves' hyperthyroidism and ophthalmopathy.

This specimen consisted of peripheral blood mononuclear cells (PBMCs), obtained at new diagnosis, from a patient treated with antithyroid drugs. The receptors were gathered from a woman younger than 45 with Graves disease.

The V and J genes are TRBV28 and TRBJ1-2; D may be TRBD1 (5 bases). This CDR3 region has 13 residues. CDR1 and CDR2 (germline): MDHEN, SYDVKM. Trimming took 2 bases from V and 7 from J, leaving 11 bases between them. The CDR3 protein is CASSLSREAGYTF. The CDR3 nucleotides read TGTGCCAGCAGTTTAAGCAGGGAGGCTGGCTACACCTTC.

This clonotype was seen a few times. The chain recombines TRBV5-1 with TRBJ2-7, with 9 bases aligning to TRBD1. There are 16 residues in the CDR3. Germline V gives CDR1 SGHRS, CDR2 YFSETQ. V lost 0 bases and J lost 6; bases outside the gene matches: 10. DNA for the CDR3: TGCGCCAGCAGCTTGGCGAGGGACAGGGAAGGTCGCGAGCAGTACTTC. This codes for CASSLARDREGREQYF.

The chain uses TRBV4-1 and TRBJ1-2; D possibly corresponds to TRBD1 (5 bases). The length of the CDR3 is 14 residues. Trimming took 1 base from V and 8 from J, leaving 14 bases between them. Germline V gene data show CDR1 as MGHRA and CDR2 as YSYEKL. The CDR3 region has the DNA TGCGCCAGCAGCCAAGTTGGGGGTTTGGGCGGCTACACCTTC. It encodes CASSQVGGLGGYTF.

This clonotype was seen many times. CDR3 sequence: CASSPTGQGDTSGEQFF. Here the CDR3 DNA reads TGCGCCAGCAGCCCTACCGGACAGGGCGATACTAGCGGCGAGCAGTTCTTC. The V and J genes are TRBV5-1 and TRBJ2-1; the D call may be TRBD1 or TRBD2 (8 bases each). The V gene lost 4 bases and the J gene lost 10 bases, with 27 bases spanning the gap. This CDR3 is 17 amino acids long. Per the germline V gene, CDR1 is SGHRS and CDR2 is YFSETQ. Variable domain in full (rest from reference TRBV5-1 and TRBJ2-1): KAGVTQTPRYLIKTRGQQVTLSCSPISGHRSVSWYQQTPGQGLQFLFEYFSETQRNKGNFPGRFSGRQFSNSRSEMNVSTLELGDSALYLCASSPTGQGDTSGEQFFGPGTRLTVL.

DNA for the CDR3: TGTGCCAGTAGTTCGGCGAATAGCAATCAGCCCCAGCATTTT. It codes for CASSSANSNQPQHF. V gene TRBV19 combines with J gene TRBJ1-5; D gene uncertain. CDR3 size: 14 residues. The germline CDR1 and CDR2 sequences are LNHDA and SQIVND (reference sequence). Trimming removed 5 bases from V and 0 bases from J, with 8 bases in between.

The sample holds many counts of this clonotype. The chain is built from TRBV6-1 and TRBJ2-1; 10 bases map to TRBD2. The germline V gene has CDR1 MNHNS and CDR2 SASEGT. The trim removed 8 bases at V and 9 bases at J, leaving 10 bases unmatched. The CDR3 has 14 residues. This CDR3 is CASRGLAAHSEQFF. The CDR3 coding sequence is TGTGCCAGCCGCGGACTAGCGGCTCACAGTGAGCAGTTCTTC.

This clonotype was detected ten times or more. One junction end does not reproduce the germline sequence, and a read error may be involved. The DNA for the CDR3 is TGTGCCAGCAGCCTAGGCGCGGGGATCTACGAGCAGTACTTC. Residues: CASSLGAGIYEQYF. The chain carries TRBV5-1 and TRBJ2-7, with D possibly being TRBD2 (6 bases). This CDR3 comprises 14 residues. Looked up from germline, CDR1 is SGHRS and CDR2 is YFSETQ.

This clonotype was observed at least ten times. The gene calls are TRBV12-3 or TRBV12-4 and TRBJ2-2; D gene ambiguous. The germline V and J ends were trimmed by 2 bases and 3 bases, with 10 bases remaining between them. This CDR3 contains 15 residues. The CDR3 DNA sequence: TGTGCCAGCAGTTTATGGGGAAGGTACACCGGGGAGCTGTTTTTT. Protein: CASSLWGRYTGELFF.

As to this clonotype: It differs at one base from a far larger clone, so likely a read error. V is TRBV6-1 and J is TRBJ2-5, with TRBD1 matching over 10 bases. The CDR3 spans 15 residues. Germline-derived CDR1 and CDR2 are MNHNS and SASEGT. The junction had 13 bases not matched to a gene; V was cut back by 4 bases and J by 11 bases. CDR3 amino acids: CASSAGTGDANEQYF. Here the CDR3 DNA reads TGTGCCAGCAGTGCCGGGACAGGGGACGCCAATGAGCAGTACTTC.

This clonotype was detected many times. The CDR3 DNA is TGTGCCAGCAGCCACGCCTTAGCTAATGAAAAACTGTTTTTT. Translating it yields CASSHALANEKLFF. The chain recombines TRBV3-1 with TRBJ1-4; D gene uncertain. The germline V gene encodes CDR1 LGHDT and CDR2 YNNKEL (reference sequence). CDR3 length: 14 amino acids. V lost 3 bases and J lost 3, with 8 bases in between.

Ten or more counts support this clonotype. The chain uses TRBV3-1 and TRBJ2-7; TRBD1 or TRBD2 may be the D gene (5 bases each). The CDR3 spans 14 residues. V was pared by 3 bases and J by 1 base, with 10 bases between. Germline V gene sequence: CDR1 LGHDT, CDR2 YNNKEL (reference sequence). The CDR3 bases are TGTGCCAGCAGCCAGGGACCCGGATCCTACGAGCAGTACTTC. It is translated as CASSQGPGSYEQYF.

This clonotype has a count of ten or more. J is TRBJ2-1 and V is TRBV5-1, with 10 bases aligning to TRBD2. This CDR3 has 15 residues. Unmatched junction bases numbered 10, after V lost 0 bases and J lost 13 bases. The V gene's germline CDR1 is SGHRS and CDR2 YFSETQ. DNA for the CDR3: TGCGCCAGCAGCTTGGTAGTCACTAGCGGGAATCGTCAGTTCTTC. Translation gives CASSLVVTSGNRQFF. The full variable domain, rest sourced from reference TRBV5-1 and TRBJ2-1, is KAGVTQTPRYLIKTRGQQVTLSCSPISGHRSVSWYQQTPGQGLQFLFEYFSETQRNKGNFPGRFSGRQFSNSRSEMNVSTLELGDSALYLCASSLVVTSGNRQFFGPGTRLTVL.

This clonotype was detected ten times or more. The J gene is TRBJ1-2, the V gene TRBV14; D is undetermined. The CDR3 has 17 residues. Between the trimmed V and J ends, which lost 1 base and 8 bases, there was a span of 23 bases. Germline lookup yields CDR1 SGHDN and CDR2 FVKESK. For the CDR3, the DNA is TGTGCCAGCAGCCAAGGGGCCGCTTCTATCCTTTCAAGGGGCTACACCTTC. Protein sequence: CASSQGAASILSRGYTF.

The chain has TRBV3-1 and TRBJ2-3; D might be TRBD1 or TRBD2, each matching 5 bases. V was trimmed by 3 bases and J by 2 bases, leaving 12 bases between them. CDR3 size: 15 residues. CDR1 and CDR2 (germline): LGHDT, YNNKEL (reference sequence). The CDR3 reads CASSHFRGPTDTQYF. CDR3 nucleotides: TGTGCCAGCAGCCATTTTCGGGGCCCCACAGATACGCAGTATTTT.

This clonotype was seen many times. The chain couples TRBV7-9 to TRBJ2-7; 9 positions agree with TRBD1. Germline lookup yields CDR1 SEHNR and CDR2 FQNEAQ (reference sequence). The CDR3 length is 14 residues. Trimming removed 5 bases from V and 6 bases from J; junction bases left unmatched: 8. CDR3 protein: CASSPQGAAGEQYF. The CDR3 DNA sequence: TGTGCCAGCAGCCCACAGGGGGCAGCGGGCGAGCAGTACTTC.

In its sample, this clonotype was seen once. The rearrangement links TRBV4-1 to TRBJ2-1, with D unresolved. This CDR3 region has 14 residues. Looked up from germline, CDR1 is MGHRA and CDR2 is YSYEKL. V was trimmed by 7 bases and J by 2 bases, leaving 12 bases between them. DNA of the CDR3: TGCGCCAGCACGCTATCTGACCCCTACAATGAGCAGTTCTTC. This sequence encodes CASTLSDPYNEQFF.

This clonotype showed up many times. This chain links TRBV11-2 with TRBJ1-2; 7 nucleotides agree with TRBD1. Germline V CDR1 and CDR2: SGHAT, FQNNGV. There are 13 residues in the CDR3. V gave up 6 bases and J gave up 6 bases; unmatched junction bases: 7. The CDR3 spells CASRAQGGDGYTF. Written as DNA, the CDR3 is TGTGCCAGCAGAGCGCAGGGGGGTGATGGCTACACCTTC.

The chain combines TRBV20-1 with TRBJ2-7; the D is unclear. The germline V gene encodes CDR1 DFQATT and CDR2 SNEGSKA (reference sequence). V was pared by 5 bases and J by 1 base, with 6 bases between. There are 11 residues in the CDR3. CDR3 loop: CSAARSYEQYF. DNA for the CDR3: TGCAGTGCTGCTCGGTCCTACGAGCAGTACTTC.

This clonotype was detected only a few times. The chain recombines TRBV5-1 with TRBJ1-5; D might be TRBD1 (5 bases). Germline V gene lookup returns CDR1 SGHRS and CDR2 YFSETQ. V was shortened by 9 bases and J by 0 bases, with 19 bases between the two germline ends. This CDR3 comprises 16 residues. In DNA, the CDR3 is TGCGCCAAAGAGGGTGGGGCCCATTATAGCAATCAGCCCCAGCATTTT. Translated, it gives CAKEGGAHYSNQPQHF.

The CDR3 DNA follows: TGTGCCTGGAGTGTACTCCTAGGGGCGAGGGAAAAACTGTTTTTT. This translates into CAWSVLLGAREKLFF. V gene TRBV30 combines with J gene TRBJ1-4, with D possibly being TRBD1 (5 bases). The CDR3 is made up of 15 amino acids. Germline CDR1 GTSNPN, CDR2 SVGIG (reference sequence). The V end was cut by 0 bases, the J end by 8 bases, with 16 bases between.

The chain carries TRBV12-3 or TRBV12-4 and TRBJ2-3; possible D gene TRBD2, 5 bases. The CDR3 has 14 residues. V was trimmed by 3 bases and J by 2 bases, leaving 9 bases between them. DNA for the CDR3: TGTGCCAGCAGTTTTACCGGGGTCACAGATACGCAGTATTTT. It codes for CASSFTGVTDTQYF.